Included here is one TCR beta chain sequence, with context. TCRdb keeps only in-frame clones here, not all; method: immunoSEQ multiplex PCR. The sample carries around 300,000 clones, about 87% recorded once. V was pared by 7 bases and J by 0 bases, with 21 bases between. Germline CDR1 MNHEY, CDR2 SMNVEV (reference sequence). The CDR3 consists of 18 residues. The record originates from a study of blood T cell repertoires in COVID-19. This clonotype originated in a man between 25 and 39 years old who had recovered from COVID-19. The chain is built from TRBV27 and TRBJ2-2; maybe TRBD1 (6 bases). Sequenced material: PBMCs or T cells enriched from blood (not recorded which). CDR3 sequence (DNA): TGTGCCAGCAACCCACCTCGACGGGCAGGGGCGAACACCGGGGAGCTGTTTTTT. It translates to CASNPPRRAGANTGELFF.